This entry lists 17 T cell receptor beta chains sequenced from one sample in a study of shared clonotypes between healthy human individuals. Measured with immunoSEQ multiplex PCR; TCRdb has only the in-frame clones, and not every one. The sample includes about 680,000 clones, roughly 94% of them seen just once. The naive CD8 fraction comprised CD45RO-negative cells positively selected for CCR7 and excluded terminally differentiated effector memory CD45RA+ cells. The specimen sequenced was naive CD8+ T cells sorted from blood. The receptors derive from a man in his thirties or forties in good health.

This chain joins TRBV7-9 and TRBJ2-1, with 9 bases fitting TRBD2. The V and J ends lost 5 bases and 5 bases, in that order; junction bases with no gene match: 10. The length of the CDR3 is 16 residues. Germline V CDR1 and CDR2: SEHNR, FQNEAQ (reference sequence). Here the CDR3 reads CASSEGSGRRNNEQFF. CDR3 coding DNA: TGTGCCAGCAGCGAGGGCAGCGGGAGGAGAAACAATGAGCAGTTCTTC.

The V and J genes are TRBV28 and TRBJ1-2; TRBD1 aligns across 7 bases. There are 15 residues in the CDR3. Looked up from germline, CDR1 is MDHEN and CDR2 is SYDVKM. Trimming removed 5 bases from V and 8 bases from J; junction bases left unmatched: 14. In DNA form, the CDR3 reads TGTGCCAGCAGTCTGCAGGGGGGATTTATGGTAGGCTACACCTTC. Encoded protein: CASSLQGGFMVGYTF.

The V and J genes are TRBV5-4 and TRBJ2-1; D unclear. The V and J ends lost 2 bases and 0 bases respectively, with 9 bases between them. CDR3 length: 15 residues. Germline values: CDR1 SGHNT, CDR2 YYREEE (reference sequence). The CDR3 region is CASSFPENSYNEQFF. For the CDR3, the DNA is TGTGCCAGCAGCTTTCCAGAAAACTCCTACAATGAGCAGTTCTTC.

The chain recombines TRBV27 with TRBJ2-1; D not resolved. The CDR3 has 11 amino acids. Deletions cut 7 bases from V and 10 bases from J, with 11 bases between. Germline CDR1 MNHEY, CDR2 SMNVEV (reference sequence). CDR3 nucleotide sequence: TGTGCCAGCACCCTCTTTGAGGAGCAGTTCTTC. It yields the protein CASTLFEEQFF.

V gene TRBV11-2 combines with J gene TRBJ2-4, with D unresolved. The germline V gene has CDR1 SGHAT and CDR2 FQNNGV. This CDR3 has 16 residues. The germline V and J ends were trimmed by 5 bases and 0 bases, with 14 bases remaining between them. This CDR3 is CASSHLEWLAKNIQYF. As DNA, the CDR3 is TGTGCCAGCAGCCATCTCGAGTGGTTAGCCAAAAACATTCAGTACTTC.

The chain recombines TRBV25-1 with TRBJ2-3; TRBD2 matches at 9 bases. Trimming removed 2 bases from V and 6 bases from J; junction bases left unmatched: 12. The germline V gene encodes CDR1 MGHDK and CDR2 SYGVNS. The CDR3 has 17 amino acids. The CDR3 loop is CASSEGGFSGSADTQYF. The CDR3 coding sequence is TGTGCCAGCAGTGAAGGGGGTTTTAGCGGGAGTGCGGATACGCAGTATTTT. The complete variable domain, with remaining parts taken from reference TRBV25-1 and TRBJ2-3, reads EADIYQTPRYLVIGTGKKITLECSQTMGHDKMYWYQQDPGMELHLIHYSYGVNSTEKGDLSSESTVSRIRTEHFPLTLESARPSHTSQYLCASSEGGFSGSADTQYFGPGTRLTVL.

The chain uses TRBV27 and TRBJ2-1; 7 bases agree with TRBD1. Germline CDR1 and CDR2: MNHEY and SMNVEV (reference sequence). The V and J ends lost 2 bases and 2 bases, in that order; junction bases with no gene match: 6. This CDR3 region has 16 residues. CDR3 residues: CASSLRGQAPYNEQFF. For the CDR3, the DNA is TGTGCCAGCAGTTTACGCGGACAGGCACCCTACAATGAGCAGTTCTTC.

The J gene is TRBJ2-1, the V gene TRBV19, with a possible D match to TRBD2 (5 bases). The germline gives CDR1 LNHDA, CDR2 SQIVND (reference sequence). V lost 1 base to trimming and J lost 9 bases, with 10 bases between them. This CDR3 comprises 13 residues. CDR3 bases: TGTGCCAGTAGTATAGGGCTTCGGGGTGAGCAGTTCTTC. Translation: CASSIGLRGEQFF.

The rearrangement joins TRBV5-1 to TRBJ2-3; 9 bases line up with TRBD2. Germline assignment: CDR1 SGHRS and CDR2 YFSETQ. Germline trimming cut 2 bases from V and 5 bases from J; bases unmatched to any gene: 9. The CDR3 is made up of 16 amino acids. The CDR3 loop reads CASSLPPSGKRDTQYF. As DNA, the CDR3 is TGCGCCAGCAGCTTACCCCCTAGCGGGAAAAGAGATACGCAGTATTTT.

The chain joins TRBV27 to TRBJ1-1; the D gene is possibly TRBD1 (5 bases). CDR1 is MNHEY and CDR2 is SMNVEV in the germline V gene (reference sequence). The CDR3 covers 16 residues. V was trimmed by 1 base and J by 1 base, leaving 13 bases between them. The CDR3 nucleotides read TGTGCCAGCAGTTTATTTGGTGGACAAAAGAACACTGAAGCTTTCTTT. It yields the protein CASSLFGGQKNTEAFF.

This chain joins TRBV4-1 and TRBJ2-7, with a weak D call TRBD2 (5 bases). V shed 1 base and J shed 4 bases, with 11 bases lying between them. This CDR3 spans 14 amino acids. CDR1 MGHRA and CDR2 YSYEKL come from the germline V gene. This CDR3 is CASSQGLTAYEQYF. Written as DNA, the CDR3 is TGCGCCAGCAGCCAAGGACTAACAGCTTACGAGCAGTACTTC.

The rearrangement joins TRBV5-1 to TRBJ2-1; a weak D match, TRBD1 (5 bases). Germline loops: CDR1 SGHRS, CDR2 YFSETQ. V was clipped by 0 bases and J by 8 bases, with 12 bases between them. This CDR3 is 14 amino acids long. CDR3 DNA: TGCGCCAGCAGCTTGGCCGTAGGGGTCGATGAGCAGTTCTTC. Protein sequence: CASSLAVGVDEQFF.

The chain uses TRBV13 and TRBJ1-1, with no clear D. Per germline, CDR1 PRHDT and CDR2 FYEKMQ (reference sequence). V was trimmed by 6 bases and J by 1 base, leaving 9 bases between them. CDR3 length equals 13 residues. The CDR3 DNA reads TGTGCCAGCAGTGTGGCGGGGAACACTGAAGCTTTCTTT. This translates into CASSVAGNTEAFF.

The CDR3 sequence: CASSLLVAFEAFF. The DNA for the CDR3 is TGTGCCAGCAGCTTGTTGGTAGCGTTTGAAGCTTTCTTT. V gene TRBV5-8 combines with J gene TRBJ1-1; D gene unclear. Germline CDR1 reads SGHTS; CDR2 reads YDEGEE. V was shortened by 1 base and J by 7 bases, with 11 bases between the two germline ends. CDR3 size: 13 residues.

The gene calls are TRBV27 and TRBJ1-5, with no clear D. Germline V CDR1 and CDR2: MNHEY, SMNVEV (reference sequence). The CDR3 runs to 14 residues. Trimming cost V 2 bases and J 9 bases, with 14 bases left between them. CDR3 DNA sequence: TGTGCCAGCAGTTTAGGCCAGAGCCCGTGGCCCCAGCATTTT. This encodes CASSLGQSPWPQHF.

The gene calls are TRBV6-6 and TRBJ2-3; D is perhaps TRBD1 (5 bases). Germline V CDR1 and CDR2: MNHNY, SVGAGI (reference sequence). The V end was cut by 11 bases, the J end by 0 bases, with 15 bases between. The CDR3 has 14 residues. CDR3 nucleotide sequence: TGTGCCTCCAAGGGGTTTGTTAGCACAGATACGCAGTATTTT. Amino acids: CASKGFVSTDTQYF.

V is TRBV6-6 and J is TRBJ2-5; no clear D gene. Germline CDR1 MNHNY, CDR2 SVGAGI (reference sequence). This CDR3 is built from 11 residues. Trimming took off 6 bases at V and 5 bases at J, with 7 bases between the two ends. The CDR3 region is CASSERETQYF. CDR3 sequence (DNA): TGTGCCAGCAGCGAAAGGGAGACCCAGTACTTC.